The entry below gives a single TCR beta chain sequence along with its context. Its specificity is not known. Assay: immunoSEQ multiplex PCR; the TCRdb copy retains only in-frame clones and omits some. The sample contains over 25,000 clones, approximately 88% of which appear only once. Per the germline V gene, CDR1 is MGHRA and CDR2 is YSYEKL. Trimming removed 0 bases from V and 0 bases from J, with 24 bases in between. The CDR3 covers 21 residues. Sample time point: week 23, last vaccination. In the vaccine, a single dose held 300 ug of the mutant IDH1 20-mer peptide, along with topical imiquimod. New IDH1-mutant, ATRX-lost WHO grade 3 or 4 astrocytomas occurred in donors. This specimen belongs to a study of a mutant IDH1 vaccine in newly diagnosed glioma. About the research overall: Most patients had received both radiotherapy and temozolomide, the prior options being radiotherapy, temozolomide, or both.

Study-wide results and caveats: Among all patients, vaccine-induced immune responses occurred in around 94%.

V usage is TRBV4-1 and J usage is TRBJ1-5, with D perhaps matching TRBD1 (5 bases). Sequenced here: PBMCs, sampled from a glioma patient whose treatment included an IDH1 peptide vaccine. The receptor was isolated from a man aged 35 to 55 with glioma. CDR3 DNA: TGCGCCAGCAGCCAAGACCTCTACGCGGTTGAAGTAGGGGATAGCAATCAGCCCCAGCATTTT. This codes for CASSQDLYAVEVGDSNQPQHF.